This TCR delta chain was sequenced during a study of gamma-delta chains in newborns, infants, children. Across the whole study: Innate gammadelta T cells reportedly expand polyclonally right after birth, driven by microbial exposure, per the title.

TCRdb processed the reads again with the CATT caller. The sample lists some 6,500 delta-chain clones, roughly 12% occurring once. This CDR3 has 15 amino acids. The TCR sequence derives from a child who was a newborn, infant or young child, either healthy, febrile or measles-vaccinated (not recorded which). Sequencing was performed on blood. The J gene was identified as TRDJ1, and no V gene was called. The CDR3 protein is CACDTLETATDKLIF. In DNA form, the CDR3 reads TGTGCCTGTGACACCCTGGAGACCGCCACCGATAAACTCATCTTT.